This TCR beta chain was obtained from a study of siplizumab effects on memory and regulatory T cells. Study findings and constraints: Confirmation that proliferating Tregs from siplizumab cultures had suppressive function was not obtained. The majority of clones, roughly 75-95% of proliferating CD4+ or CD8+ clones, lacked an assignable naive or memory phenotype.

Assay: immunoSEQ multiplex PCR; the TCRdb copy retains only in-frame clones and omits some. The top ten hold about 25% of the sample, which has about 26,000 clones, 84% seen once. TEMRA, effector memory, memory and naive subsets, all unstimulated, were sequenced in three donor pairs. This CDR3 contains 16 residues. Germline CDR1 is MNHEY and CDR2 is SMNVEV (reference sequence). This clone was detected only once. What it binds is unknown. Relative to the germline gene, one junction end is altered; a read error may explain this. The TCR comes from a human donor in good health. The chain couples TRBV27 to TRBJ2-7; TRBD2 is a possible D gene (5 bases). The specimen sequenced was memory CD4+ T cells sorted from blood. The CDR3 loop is CASSLRSPTLSGTPTF. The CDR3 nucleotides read TGTGCCAGCAGTTTGCGTTCACCGACACTGAGCGGAACCCCTACGTTC.